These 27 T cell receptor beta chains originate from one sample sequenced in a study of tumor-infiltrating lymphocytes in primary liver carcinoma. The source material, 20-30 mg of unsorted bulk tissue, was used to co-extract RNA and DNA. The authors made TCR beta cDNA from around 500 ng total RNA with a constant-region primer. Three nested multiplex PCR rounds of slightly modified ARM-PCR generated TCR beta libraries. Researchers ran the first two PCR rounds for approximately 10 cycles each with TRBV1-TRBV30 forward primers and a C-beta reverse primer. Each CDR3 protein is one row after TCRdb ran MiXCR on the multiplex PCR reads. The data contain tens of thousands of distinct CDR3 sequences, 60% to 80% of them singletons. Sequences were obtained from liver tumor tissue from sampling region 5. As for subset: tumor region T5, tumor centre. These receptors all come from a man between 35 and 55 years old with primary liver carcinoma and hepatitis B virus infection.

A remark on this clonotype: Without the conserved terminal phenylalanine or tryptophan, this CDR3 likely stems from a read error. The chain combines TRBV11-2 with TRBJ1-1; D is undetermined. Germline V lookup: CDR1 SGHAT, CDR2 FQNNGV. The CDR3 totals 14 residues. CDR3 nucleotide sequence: TGTGCCTGCAGCCCCCTCTGGCCGAACACTGAAGCTTTCTCT. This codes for CACSPLWPNTEAFS.

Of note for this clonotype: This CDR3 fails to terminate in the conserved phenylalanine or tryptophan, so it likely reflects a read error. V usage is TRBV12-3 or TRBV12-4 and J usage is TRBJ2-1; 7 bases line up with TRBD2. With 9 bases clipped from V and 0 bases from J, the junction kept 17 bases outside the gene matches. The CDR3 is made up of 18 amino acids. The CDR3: CASRIRPPGLRSYNEQFL. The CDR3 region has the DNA TGTGCCAGTAGGATCAGACCCCCGGGACTACGCTCCTACAATGAGCAGTTCCTC.

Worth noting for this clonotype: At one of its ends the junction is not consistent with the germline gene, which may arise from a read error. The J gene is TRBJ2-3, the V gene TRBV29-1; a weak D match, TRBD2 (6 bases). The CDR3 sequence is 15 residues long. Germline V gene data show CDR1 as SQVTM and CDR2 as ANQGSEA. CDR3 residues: CSVEGGTGITDTQFF. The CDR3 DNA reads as TGCAGCGTTGAGGGCGGGACCGGCATTACAGATACGCAGTTTTTT.

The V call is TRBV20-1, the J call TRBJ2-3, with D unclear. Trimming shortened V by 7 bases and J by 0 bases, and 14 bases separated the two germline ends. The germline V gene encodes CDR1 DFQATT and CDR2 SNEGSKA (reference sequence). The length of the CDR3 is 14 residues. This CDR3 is CSVVGGASTDTQYF. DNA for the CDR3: TGCAGTGTGGTTGGCGGAGCTAGCACAGATACGCAGTATTTT.

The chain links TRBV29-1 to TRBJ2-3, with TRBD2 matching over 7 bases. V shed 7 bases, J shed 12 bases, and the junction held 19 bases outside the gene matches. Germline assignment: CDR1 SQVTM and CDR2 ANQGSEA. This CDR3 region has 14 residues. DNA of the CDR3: TGCAGCGCCGGGGCGGGAGCCGACACAGATGCCCAGTATTTT. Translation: CSAGAGADTDAQYF.

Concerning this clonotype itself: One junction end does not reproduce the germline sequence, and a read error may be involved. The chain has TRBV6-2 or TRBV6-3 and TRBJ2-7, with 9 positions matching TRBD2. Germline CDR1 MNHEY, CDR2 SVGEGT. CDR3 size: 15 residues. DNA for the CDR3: TGTGAAAGCAGCACTCCGACTAGCGGAGGGTACGAACAGTACTTC. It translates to CESSTPTSGGYEQYF.

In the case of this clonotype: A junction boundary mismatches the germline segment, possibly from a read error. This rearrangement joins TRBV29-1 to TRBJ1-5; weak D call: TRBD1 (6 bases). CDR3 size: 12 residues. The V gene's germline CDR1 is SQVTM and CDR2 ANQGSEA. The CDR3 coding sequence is TGCCGCGTTGAAGGGGACAATCAGCCCCAGCACTTT. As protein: CRVEGDNQPQHF.

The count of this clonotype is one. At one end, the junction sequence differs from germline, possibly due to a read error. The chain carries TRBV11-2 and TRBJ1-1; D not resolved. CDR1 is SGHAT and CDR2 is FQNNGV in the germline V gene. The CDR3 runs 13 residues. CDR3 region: CARSLGMNTKAFF. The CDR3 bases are TGTGCCCGCAGCTTAGGCATGAACACTAAAGCTTTCTTT.

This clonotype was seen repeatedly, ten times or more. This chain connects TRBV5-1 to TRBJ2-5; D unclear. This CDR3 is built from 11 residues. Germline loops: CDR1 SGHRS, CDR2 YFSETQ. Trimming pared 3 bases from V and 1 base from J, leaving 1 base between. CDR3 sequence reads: CASSSQETQYF. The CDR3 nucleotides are TGCGCCAGCAGCTCCCAAGAGACCCAGTACTTC.

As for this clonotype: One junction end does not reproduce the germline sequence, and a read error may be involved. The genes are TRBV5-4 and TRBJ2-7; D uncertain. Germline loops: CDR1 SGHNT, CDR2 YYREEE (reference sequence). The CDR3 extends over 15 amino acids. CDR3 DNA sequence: TGTGCCAGCAGCTTGGGAGGCCTTAGCTTCTACGAGAAGTACTTC. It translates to CASSLGGLSFYEKYF. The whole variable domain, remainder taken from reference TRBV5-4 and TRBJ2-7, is ETGVTQSPTHLIKTRGQQVTLRCSSQSGHNTVSWYQQALGQGPQFIFQYYREEENGRGNFPPRFSGLQFPNYSSELNVNALELDDSALYLCASSLGGLSFYEKYFGPGTRLTVT.

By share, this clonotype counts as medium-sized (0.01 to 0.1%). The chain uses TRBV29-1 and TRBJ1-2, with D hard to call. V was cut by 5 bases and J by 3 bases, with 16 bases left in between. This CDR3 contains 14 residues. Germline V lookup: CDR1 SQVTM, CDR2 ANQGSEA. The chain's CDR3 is CSVSLDGYYYGYTF. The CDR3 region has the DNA TGCAGCGTTTCACTTGACGGGTACTACTATGGCTACACCTTC.

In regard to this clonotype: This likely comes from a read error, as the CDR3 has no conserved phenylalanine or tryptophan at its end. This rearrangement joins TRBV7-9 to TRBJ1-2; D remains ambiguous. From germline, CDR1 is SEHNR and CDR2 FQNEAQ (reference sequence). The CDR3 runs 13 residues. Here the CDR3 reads CAISFQSLGGYTS. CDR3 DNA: TGTGCCATCAGCTTCCAATCCTTGGGAGGCTACACCTCC.

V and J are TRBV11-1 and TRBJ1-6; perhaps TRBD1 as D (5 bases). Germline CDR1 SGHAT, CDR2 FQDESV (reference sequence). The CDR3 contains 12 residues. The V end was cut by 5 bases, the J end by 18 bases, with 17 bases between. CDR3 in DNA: TGTGCCAGCAGCCGGACACTGGTTTCACCCCACTTT. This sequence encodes CASSRTLVSPHF.

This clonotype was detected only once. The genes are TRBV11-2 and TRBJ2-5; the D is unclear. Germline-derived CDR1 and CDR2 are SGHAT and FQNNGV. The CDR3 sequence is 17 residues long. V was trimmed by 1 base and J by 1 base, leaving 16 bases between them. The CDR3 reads CASSLGVASRLQETQYF. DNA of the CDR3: TGTGCCAGCAGCTTAGGGGTCGCTTCACGACTCCAAGAGACCCAGTACTTC.

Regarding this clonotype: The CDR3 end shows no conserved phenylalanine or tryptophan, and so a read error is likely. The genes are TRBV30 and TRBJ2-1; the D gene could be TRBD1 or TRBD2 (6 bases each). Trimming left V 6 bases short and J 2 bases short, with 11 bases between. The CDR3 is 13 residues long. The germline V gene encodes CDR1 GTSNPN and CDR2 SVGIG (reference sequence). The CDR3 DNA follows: TGTGCCTGCACAGGGACTGCCTACAATGAGCAGTTCTTA. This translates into CACTGTAYNEQFL.

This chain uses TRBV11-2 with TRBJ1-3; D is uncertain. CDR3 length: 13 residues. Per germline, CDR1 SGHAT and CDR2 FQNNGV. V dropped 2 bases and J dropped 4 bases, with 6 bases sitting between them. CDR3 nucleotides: TGTGCCAGCAGCTTATATGAGGGAAACACCATATATTTT. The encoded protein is CASSLYEGNTIYF.

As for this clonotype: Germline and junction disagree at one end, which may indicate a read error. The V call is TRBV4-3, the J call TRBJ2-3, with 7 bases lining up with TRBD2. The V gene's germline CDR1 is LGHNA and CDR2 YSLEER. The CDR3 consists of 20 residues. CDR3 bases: TGCGCCAGCAGCGAAGATCTTCCCTCCGGGACTAACGGGAGAGCAGATATGCAGTATTTT. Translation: CASSEDLPSGTNGRADMQYF.

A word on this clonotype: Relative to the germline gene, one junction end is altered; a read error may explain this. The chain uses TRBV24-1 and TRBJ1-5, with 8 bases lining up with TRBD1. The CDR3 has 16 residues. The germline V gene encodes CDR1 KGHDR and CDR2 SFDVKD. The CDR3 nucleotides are TGTGCCACCCCGGACAGGGTCACATATAGCAATCAGCCCCGGCATTTT. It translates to CATPDRVTYSNQPRHF.

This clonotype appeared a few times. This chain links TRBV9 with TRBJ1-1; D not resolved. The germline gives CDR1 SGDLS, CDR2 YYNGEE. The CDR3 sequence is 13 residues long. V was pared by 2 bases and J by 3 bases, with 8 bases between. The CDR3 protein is CASSVQSYTEAFF. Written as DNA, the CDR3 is TGTGCCAGCAGCGTGCAGAGCTACACTGAAGCTTTCTTT.

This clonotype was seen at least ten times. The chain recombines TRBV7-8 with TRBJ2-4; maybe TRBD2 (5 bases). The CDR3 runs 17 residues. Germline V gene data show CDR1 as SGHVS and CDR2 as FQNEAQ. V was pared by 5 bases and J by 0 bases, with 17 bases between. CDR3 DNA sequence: TGTGCCAGCAGCCCCCTTTCCAGCGGATTAGCCAAAAACATTCAGTACTTC. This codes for CASSPLSSGLAKNIQYF.

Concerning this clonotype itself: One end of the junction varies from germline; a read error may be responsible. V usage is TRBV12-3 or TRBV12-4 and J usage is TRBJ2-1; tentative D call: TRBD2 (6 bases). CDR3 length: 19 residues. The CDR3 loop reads CASSLEASVSLPSYNDQFF. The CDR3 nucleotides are TGTGCCAGCAGTTTAGAAGCTAGCGTGTCGCTGCCCTCCTACAATGATCAGTTCTTC.

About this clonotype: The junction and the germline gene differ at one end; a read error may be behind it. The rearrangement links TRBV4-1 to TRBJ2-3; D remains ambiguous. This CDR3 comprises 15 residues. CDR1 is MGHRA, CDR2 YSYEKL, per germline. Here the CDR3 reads CASSQDLSGRDTQYF. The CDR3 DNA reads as TGCGCTAGCAGCCAAGATCTGAGTGGAAGGGATACGCAGTATTTT.

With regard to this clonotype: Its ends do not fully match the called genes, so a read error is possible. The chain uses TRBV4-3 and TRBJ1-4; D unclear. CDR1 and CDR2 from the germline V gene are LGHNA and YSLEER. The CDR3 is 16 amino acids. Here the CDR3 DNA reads TGCACAAGCAGCCAAGATACCGCGGACCTCAATGAAAAATTGTTTTTT. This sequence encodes CTSSQDTADLNEKLFF.

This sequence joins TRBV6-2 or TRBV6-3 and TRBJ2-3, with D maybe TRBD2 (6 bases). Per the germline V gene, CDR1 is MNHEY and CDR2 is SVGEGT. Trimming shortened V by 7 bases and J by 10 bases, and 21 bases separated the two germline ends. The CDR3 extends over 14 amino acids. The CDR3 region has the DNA TGTGCCAGCAATTCGCCCCGGGACTCCAAAGCGCAGTATTTT. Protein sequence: CASNSPRDSKAQYF.

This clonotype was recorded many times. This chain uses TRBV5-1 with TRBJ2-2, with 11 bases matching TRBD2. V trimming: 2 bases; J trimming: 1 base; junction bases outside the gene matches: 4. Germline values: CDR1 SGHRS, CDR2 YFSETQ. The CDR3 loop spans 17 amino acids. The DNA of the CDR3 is TGCGCCAGCAGCTTCGAAACTAGCGGGAGGAACACCGGGGAGCTGTTTTTT. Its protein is CASSFETSGRNTGELFF.

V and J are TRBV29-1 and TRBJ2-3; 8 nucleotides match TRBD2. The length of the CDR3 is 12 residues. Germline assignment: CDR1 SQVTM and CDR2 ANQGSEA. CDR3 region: CTVGGGSDTQYF. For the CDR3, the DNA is TGCACCGTCGGGGGGGGATCAGATACGCAGTATTTT.

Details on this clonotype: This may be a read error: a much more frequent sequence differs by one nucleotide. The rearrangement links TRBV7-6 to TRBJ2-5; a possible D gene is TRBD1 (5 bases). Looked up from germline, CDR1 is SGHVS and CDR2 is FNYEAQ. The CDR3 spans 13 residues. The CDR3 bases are TGTGCCTGCAGCTTAGTAGGGGCAGAGACCCAGTACTTC. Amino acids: CACSLVGAETQYF.